The TCR beta chain under discussion was sequenced for a study of T cell responses to AZD1222 COVID-19 vaccine. Study-wide findings and caveats: Vaccination with two AZD1222 doses was followed by a rise in Spike-specific TCR breadth and depth.

Profiled with immunoSEQ multiplex PCR; TCRdb holds only in-frame clones, not every one. Of 100,000 to 130,000 clones in the sample, roughly 84% were seen once. In the case of this clone: The antigen is unknown.

J gave up 9 bases and V 0 bases, and 1 base lay outside the gene matches. CDR3 length: 13 amino acids. Germline-derived CDR1 and CDR2 are SGHRS and YFSETQ. Specimen: peripheral blood, collected on day 0 of AZD1222 vaccination. The TCR was taken from an adult in good health. This chain links TRBV5-1 with TRBJ2-1, with TRBD1 matching 9 bases. The DNA for the CDR3 is TGCGCCAGCAGCTTGGGGGACAGGGCTGAGCAGTTCTTC. This translates into CASSLGDRAEQFF.